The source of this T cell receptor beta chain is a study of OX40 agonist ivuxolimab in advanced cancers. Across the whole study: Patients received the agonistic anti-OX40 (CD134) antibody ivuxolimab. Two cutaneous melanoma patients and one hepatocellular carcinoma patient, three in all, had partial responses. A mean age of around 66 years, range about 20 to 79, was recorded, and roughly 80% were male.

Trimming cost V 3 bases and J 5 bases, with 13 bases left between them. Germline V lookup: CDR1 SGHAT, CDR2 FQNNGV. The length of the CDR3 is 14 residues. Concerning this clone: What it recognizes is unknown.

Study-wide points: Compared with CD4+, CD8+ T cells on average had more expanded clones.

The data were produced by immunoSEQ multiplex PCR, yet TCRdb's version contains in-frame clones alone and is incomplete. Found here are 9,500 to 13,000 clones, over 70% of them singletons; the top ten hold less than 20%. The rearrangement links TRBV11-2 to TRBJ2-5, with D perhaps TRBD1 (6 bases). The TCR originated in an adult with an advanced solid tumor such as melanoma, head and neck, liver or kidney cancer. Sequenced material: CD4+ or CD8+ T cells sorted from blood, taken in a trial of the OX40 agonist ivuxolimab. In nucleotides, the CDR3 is TGTGCCAGCAGCTTGTACAGGGTAGGGGAGACCCAGTACTTC. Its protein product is CASSLYRVGETQYF. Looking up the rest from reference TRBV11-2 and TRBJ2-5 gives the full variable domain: EAGVAQSPRYKIIEKRQSVAFWCNPISGHATLYWYQQILGQGPKLLIQFQNNGVVDDSQLPKDRFSAERLKGVDSTLKIQPAKLEDSAVYLCASSLYRVGETQYFGPGTRLLVL.